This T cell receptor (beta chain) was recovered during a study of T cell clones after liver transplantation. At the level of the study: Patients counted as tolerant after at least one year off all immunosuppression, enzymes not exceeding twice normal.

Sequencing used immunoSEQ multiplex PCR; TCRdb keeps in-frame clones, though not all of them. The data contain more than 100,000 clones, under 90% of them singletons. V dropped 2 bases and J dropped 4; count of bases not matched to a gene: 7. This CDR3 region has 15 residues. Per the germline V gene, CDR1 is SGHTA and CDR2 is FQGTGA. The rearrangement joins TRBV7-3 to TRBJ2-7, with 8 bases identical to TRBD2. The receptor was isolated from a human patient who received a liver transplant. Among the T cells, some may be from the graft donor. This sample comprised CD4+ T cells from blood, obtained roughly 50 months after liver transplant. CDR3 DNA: TGTGCCAGCAGCTTAGAGGCGGGAGGTCGGTACGAGCAGTACTTC. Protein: CASSLEAGGRYEQYF.